This is a list of T cell receptor beta chains from one sample in a study of shared clonotypes between healthy human individuals. Sequenced by immunoSEQ multiplex PCR; TCRdb stores in-frame clones only, minus some. The table shows 550,000 to 650,000 clones, with 95% to 97% occurring only once. Sequencing was done on a sample of naive CD8+ T cells sorted from blood. The receptor set was obtained from a young woman in good health. Each CDR3 is given with its conserved first and last residue.

j_gene: TRBJ2-1
v_gene: TRBV2
len: 19
CDR3aa: CASSELELVGGTGYNEQFF

j_gene: TRBJ1-2
v_gene: TRBV27
len: 13
CDR3aa: CASSPRVDEGYTF

j_gene: TRBJ2-5
v_gene: TRBV13
len: 14
CDR3aa: CASSSGQGQETQYF

j_gene: TRBJ2-6
v_gene: TRBV29-1
len: 12
CDR3aa: CSVIGWANVLTF

j_gene: TRBJ2-1
v_gene: TRBV7-6
len: 11
CDR3aa: CASSLGDEQFF

j_gene: TRBJ1-1
v_gene: TRBV5-5
len: 14
CDR3aa: CASSLERTNTEAFF

j_gene: TRBJ1-5
v_gene: TRBV6-1
len: 16
CDR3aa: CASSEDGDRDYQPQHF

j_gene: TRBJ2-3
v_gene: TRBV11-3
len: 14
CDR3aa: CASSLDESPDTQYF

j_gene: TRBJ2-7
v_gene: TRBV7-9
len: 13
CDR3aa: CASSFWDPYEQYF

j_gene: TRBJ2-3
v_gene: TRBV27
len: 17
CDR3aa: CASSHKPSDEGTYTQYF

j_gene: TRBJ1-5
v_gene: TRBV12-5
len: 19
CDR3aa: CASGLVGGTGSYSNQPQHF

j_gene: TRBJ2-3
v_gene: TRBV4-1
len: 13
CDR3aa: CASSQSGHLAGDF

j_gene: TRBJ2-1
v_gene: TRBV7-2
len: 15
CDR3aa: CASSLVYSGVNEQFF

j_gene: TRBJ1-5
v_gene: TRBV28
len: 14
CDR3aa: CASSPWGTNQPQHF

j_gene: TRBJ2-4
v_gene: TRBV14
len: 15
CDR3aa: CASSPQGHGKNIQYF

j_gene: TRBJ2-5
v_gene: TRBV10-2
len: 13
CDR3aa: CASSGDYEETQYF

j_gene: TRBJ1-1
v_gene: TRBV9
len: 16
CDR3aa: CASSVGQGRMNTEAFF

j_gene: TRBJ2-7
v_gene: TRBV6-5
len: 14
CDR3aa: CASSSEGALYEQYF

j_gene: TRBJ2-1
v_gene: TRBV29-1
len: 15
CDR3aa: CSVVPFTSGYNEQFF

j_gene: TRBJ2-3
v_gene: TRBV9
len: 12
CDR3aa: CASSINTDTQYF

j_gene: TRBJ2-2
v_gene: TRBV27
len: 13
CDR3aa: CASSLSNTGELFF

j_gene: TRBJ1-3
v_gene: TRBV6-1
len: 16
CDR3aa: CASSEYGGKGGNTIYF

j_gene: TRBJ2-1
v_gene: TRBV9
len: 15
CDR3aa: CASSVELAGVNEQFF

j_gene: TRBJ2-5
v_gene: TRBV11-2
len: 15
CDR3aa: CASSLEKWRGETQYF

j_gene: TRBJ1-2
v_gene: TRBV9
len: 12
CDR3aa: CASKWGVDGYTF

j_gene: TRBJ1-5
v_gene: TRBV4-1
len: 16
CDR3aa: CASSQEGGYGNQPQHF

j_gene: TRBJ2-7
v_gene: TRBV27
len: 13
CDR3aa: CASSFFAGGEQYF

j_gene: TRBJ2-7
v_gene: TRBV9
len: 13
CDR3aa: CASSASSGYEQYF

j_gene: TRBJ2-7
v_gene: TRBV6-1
len: 15
CDR3aa: CASSEGLTSSYEQYF

j_gene: TRBJ2-7
v_gene: TRBV7-2
len: 19
CDR3aa: CASSLGVGGTTKMDYEQYF

j_gene: TRBJ2-7
v_gene: TRBV7-9
len: 14
CDR3aa: CASSSWHNPYEQYF

j_gene: TRBJ2-7
v_gene: TRBV5-1
len: 17
CDR3aa: CASSEGLAEDGSYEQYF

j_gene: TRBJ1-2
v_gene: TRBV2
len: 12
CDR3aa: CAPRESGGGYTF